The 21 T cell receptor beta chains presented below share a single source sample, sequenced in a study of T cells in Graves' hyperthyroidism and ophthalmopathy. Using RNA transcripts as the source, TCR beta CDR3 regions were amplified. The primer set for the first-round RT-PCR of the TCR CDR3 was HTBI. In TCRdb, the multiplex PCR reads were re-called with MiXCR into one record per CDR3 protein. This table has approximately 640,000 distinct CDR3 sequences, about 16% appearing once. Input material: blood. These receptor sequences come from a woman younger than 45 with Graves' hyperthyroidism.

The J gene is TRBJ2-3, the V gene TRBV11-2, with TRBD1 identical over 10 bases. CDR3 length equals 17 residues. Germline V gene sequence: CDR1 SGHAT, CDR2 FQNNGV. Trimming cost V 5 bases and J 0 bases; bases outside gene matches: 8. This CDR3 reads CASSPTGGTTSTDTQYF. In DNA form, the CDR3 reads TGTGCCAGCAGCCCGACAGGGGGCACCACTAGCACAGATACGCAGTATTTT.

This clonotype was seen more than once but under ten times. The gene calls are TRBV7-2 and TRBJ1-1; perhaps TRBD1 as D (5 bases). Trimming removed 5 bases from V and 4 bases from J, with 17 bases in between. Germline CDR1 SGHTA, CDR2 FQGNSA. The CDR3 is 15 residues long. CDR3 in amino acids: CASSPRRGDGTEAFF. CDR3 sequence (DNA): TGTGCCAGCAGCCCCCGGAGAGGGGACGGCACTGAAGCTTTCTTT.

The table lists this clonotype with a few counts. J is TRBJ1-2 and V is TRBV30; a possible D gene is TRBD1 (5 bases). Looked up from germline, CDR1 is GTSNPN and CDR2 is SVGIG (reference sequence). The CDR3 is made up of 13 amino acids. V was cut by 2 bases and J by 7 bases, with 14 bases left in between. CDR3 loop: CAWSSTGGGGYTF. CDR3 nucleotide sequence: TGTGCCTGGAGTAGTACGGGGGGAGGTGGCTACACCTTC. The full variable domain, completed using reference TRBV30 and TRBJ1-2, is SQTIHQWPATLVQPVGSPLSLECTVEGTSNPNLYWYRQAAGRGLQLLFYSVGIGQISSEVPQNLSASRPQDRQFILSSKKLLLSDSGFYLCAWSSTGGGGYTFGSGTRLTVV.

Ten or more counts support this clonotype. This chain connects TRBV5-1 to TRBJ2-7; tentatively, D is TRBD1 (6 bases). Trimming shortened V by 0 bases and J by 7 bases, and 11 bases separated the two germline ends. Germline loops: CDR1 SGHRS, CDR2 YFSETQ. CDR3 size: 13 residues. The CDR3 region is CASSLVGGGEQYF. CDR3 nucleotide sequence: TGCGCCAGCAGCTTGGTTGGGGGCGGGGAGCAGTACTTC.

Many counts were recorded for this clonotype. The gene calls are TRBV5-8 and TRBJ1-1; no clear D. This CDR3 contains 12 residues. The germline V and J ends were trimmed by 3 bases and 1 base, with 4 bases remaining between them. Germline V gives CDR1 SGHTS, CDR2 YDEGEE. The CDR3 protein is CASSSPNTEAFF. CDR3 coding DNA: TGTGCCAGCAGCTCGCCGAACACTGAAGCTTTCTTT.

This clonotype was counted ten times or more. The chain recombines TRBV27 with TRBJ2-1; D may be TRBD1 or TRBD2 (5 bases each). The CDR3 consists of 16 residues. Deletions cut 0 bases from V and 8 bases from J, with 17 bases between. Germline CDR1 and CDR2: MNHEY and SMNVEV (reference sequence). As DNA, the CDR3 is TGTGCCAGCAGTTTATCCGCCGGGGCCATGGCGGATGAGCAGTTCTTC. It encodes CASSLSAGAMADEQFF.

This clonotype was detected ten times or more. V and J are TRBV24-1 and TRBJ2-5, with 7 bases that match TRBD1. Germline CDR1 and CDR2: KGHDR and SFDVKD. Losses at the gene ends were 7 bases for V and 0 bases for J; bases not matched to a gene: 7. The CDR3 has 15 residues. This CDR3 reads CATSVVTGYQETQYF. DNA of the CDR3: TGTGCCACCAGCGTTGTGACAGGGTACCAAGAGACCCAGTACTTC.

This clonotype has a count of ten or more. CDR3 DNA: TGTGCCAGCAGCTCCCTGGGACTAGCGGGGACCTACGAGCAGTACTTC. It yields the protein CASSSLGLAGTYEQYF. The rearrangement uses TRBV7-2 and TRBJ2-7, with 13 bases fitting TRBD2. Per germline, CDR1 SGHTA and CDR2 FQGNSA. The CDR3 consists of 16 residues. Trimming at V came to 4 bases and at J to 2 bases, leaving 5 bases not matched to a gene.

This clonotype has ten or more counts. The CDR3 loop reads CSATTSYNEQFF. The CDR3 bases are TGCAGTGCCACTACCTCTTACAATGAGCAGTTCTTC. The V gene is TRBV20-1, the J gene TRBJ2-1; D gene uncertain. CDR3 length: 12 residues. Per the germline V gene, CDR1 is DFQATT and CDR2 is SNEGSKA (reference sequence). Trimming pared 6 bases from V and 4 bases from J, leaving 10 bases between.

About this clonotype: At one end the junction does not follow the germline gene, possibly because of a read error. J is TRBJ2-3 and V is TRBV11-1; 8 bases are a match to TRBD1. In germline, CDR1 is SGHAT, CDR2 FQDESV (reference sequence). The length of the CDR3 is 14 residues. In DNA form, the CDR3 reads TGTGCCTGCAGGTTGGACAGGGTGTCAGATACGCAGTATTTT. It encodes CACRLDRVSDTQYF.

The chain recombines TRBV9 with TRBJ2-1; 9 bases are a match to TRBD2. Germline V lookup: CDR1 SGDLS, CDR2 YYNGEE. The V and J ends lost 0 bases and 7 bases, in that order; junction bases with no gene match: 5. The CDR3 runs to 15 residues. The CDR3 here is CASSVDLAGTNEQFF. The CDR3 coding sequence is TGTGCCAGCAGCGTAGATCTAGCGGGGACAAATGAGCAGTTCTTC.

This clonotype was picked up a small number of times. The rearrangement uses TRBV5-5 and TRBJ1-1, with unresolved D. CDR1 is SGHKS and CDR2 is YYEKEE in the germline V gene (reference sequence). The CDR3 runs 15 residues. Trimming removed 0 bases from V and 10 bases from J, with 19 bases in between. DNA of the CDR3: TGTGCCAGCAGCTTGGTTACTAGTGGGGAGGGCTCAGCTTTCTTT. Protein: CASSLVTSGEGSAFF.

The chain is built from TRBV9 and TRBJ2-1; 9 positions match TRBD1. The CDR3 is made up of 15 amino acids. Germline CDR1 SGDLS, CDR2 YYNGEE. Germline trimming cut 3 bases from V and 6 bases from J; bases unmatched to any gene: 7. CDR3 protein: CASSAGGTGTNEQFF. In DNA, the CDR3 is TGTGCCAGCAGCGCTGGGGGGACAGGGACCAATGAGCAGTTCTTC.

This chain uses TRBV12-3 or TRBV12-4 with TRBJ2-4, with 7 bases identical to TRBD2. The CDR3 is 15 residues long. J was trimmed by 0 bases and V by 8 bases; bases with no gene match: 7. The CDR3 loop is CASAMGGLAKNIQYF. In nucleotides, the CDR3 is TGTGCCAGCGCCATGGGAGGGTTAGCCAAAAACATTCAGTACTTC.

The chain employs TRBV28 and TRBJ1-4; TRBD1 is a possible D gene (5 bases). The V gene lost 10 bases and the J gene lost 7 bases, with 16 bases spanning the gap. The CDR3 covers 13 residues. Germline CDR1 MDHEN, CDR2 SYDVKM. The CDR3 region has the DNA TGTGCCACCGGAGGGGCGCTATCTGAAAAACTGTTTTTT. It codes for CATGGALSEKLFF.

At least ten counts were recorded for this clonotype. The J gene is TRBJ1-1, the V gene TRBV7-9; tentatively, D is TRBD1 (6 bases). The CDR3 covers 15 residues. Deletions cut 7 bases from V and 1 base from J, with 16 bases between. The germline V gene has CDR1 SEHNR and CDR2 FQNEAQ (reference sequence). The CDR3: CASTPPTGQNTEAFF. The CDR3 DNA reads TGTGCCAGCACCCCCCCTACAGGGCAGAACACTGAAGCTTTCTTT.

There are a few counts of this clonotype. The chain couples TRBV20-1 to TRBJ2-2, with 7 bases identical to TRBD2. This CDR3 has 16 residues. J gave up 2 bases and V 6 bases, and 12 bases lay outside the gene matches. From germline, CDR1 is DFQATT and CDR2 SNEGSKA (reference sequence). The CDR3 sequence is CSAPRGLTKNTGELFF. In DNA form, the CDR3 reads TGCAGTGCCCCTAGGGGACTAACAAAAAACACCGGGGAGCTGTTTTTT.

This clonotype was observed many times. V gene TRBV7-3 combines with J gene TRBJ2-3, with unresolved D. CDR3 size: 13 residues. V lost 1 base and J lost 4, with 6 bases in between. Looked up from germline, CDR1 is SGHTA and CDR2 is FQGTGA. CDR3 sequence: CASSLIVADTQYF. The CDR3 nucleotides read TGTGCCAGCAGCTTAATTGTCGCAGATACGCAGTATTTT. The whole variable domain, remainder taken from reference TRBV7-3 and TRBJ2-3, is GAGVSQTPSNKVTEKGKYVELRCDPISGHTALYWYRQSLGQGPEFLIYFQGTGAADDSGLPNDRFFAVRPEGSVSTLKIQRTERGDSAVYLCASSLIVADTQYFGPGTRLTVL.

The CDR3 region has the DNA TGCAGTGCTAGCTATCCCCAGGGGGCTAGCTATGGCTACACCTTC. This sequence encodes CSASYPQGASYGYTF. The chain has TRBV20-1 and TRBJ1-2; the match to TRBD1 covers 8 bases. With V trimmed by 3 bases and J by 4 bases, 10 bases remained unmatched. The CDR3 covers 15 residues. Germline V gene sequence: CDR1 DFQATT, CDR2 SNEGSKA (reference sequence).

The chain combines TRBV7-9 with TRBJ2-4, with 7 bases lining up with TRBD2. The CDR3 is 17 residues long. V gave up 5 bases and J gave up 0 bases; unmatched junction bases: 10. Germline-derived CDR1 and CDR2 are SEHNR and FQNEAQ (reference sequence). The CDR3 DNA is TGTGCCAGCAGCCCGCTCGAGCGGGGAGGAGCCAAAAACATTCAGTACTTC. Translation gives CASSPLERGGAKNIQYF.

In its sample, this clonotype was seen once. This could be a read error, since a much larger clone is one nucleotide away. V gene TRBV7-2 combines with J gene TRBJ1-2; D may be TRBD1 (5 bases). Germline V lookup: CDR1 SGHTA, CDR2 FQGNSA. The CDR3 is 14 amino acids. CDR3 protein: CVSSLVRAGYGYTF. In DNA, the CDR3 is TGTGTCAGCAGCTTAGTCAGGGCGGGCTATGGCTACACCTTC.